The TCR beta chain under discussion was sequenced for a study of T cell responses to AZD1222 COVID-19 vaccine. General study results and limits: Nearly half of spike-specific TCRs reportedly go after variant regions that carry no mutations.

The study pooled second doses at about 4 or about 12 weeks. To note about this clone: The antigen remains unidentified.

The assay was immunoSEQ multiplex PCR, and TCRdb's table has in-frame clones only and misses some. Of about 90,000 clones in the sample, about 89% were seen once. V was shortened by 7 bases and J by 11 bases, with 12 bases between the two germline ends. Germline values: CDR1 MNHEY, CDR2 SVGAGI. CDR3 length equals 11 residues. The chain has TRBV6-5 and TRBJ1-5; maybe TRBD1 (6 bases). The clonotype was recovered from an adult who received the AZD1222 COVID-19 vaccine. Source: peripheral blood, taken 28 days after the second AZD1222 dose. The CDR3 here is CASTWQGTQHF. For the CDR3, the DNA is TGTGCCAGCACGTGGCAGGGGACCCAGCATTTT.